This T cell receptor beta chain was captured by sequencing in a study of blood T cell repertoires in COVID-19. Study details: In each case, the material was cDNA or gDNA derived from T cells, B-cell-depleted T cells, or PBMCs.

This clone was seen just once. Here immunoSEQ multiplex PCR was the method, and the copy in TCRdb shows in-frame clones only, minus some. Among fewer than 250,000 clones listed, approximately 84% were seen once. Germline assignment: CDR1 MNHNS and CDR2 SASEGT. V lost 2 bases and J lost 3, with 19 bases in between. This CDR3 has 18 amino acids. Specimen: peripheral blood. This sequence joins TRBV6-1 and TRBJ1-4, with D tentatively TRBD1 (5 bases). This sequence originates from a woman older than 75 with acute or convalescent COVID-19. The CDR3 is CASSERRGGVVANEKLFF. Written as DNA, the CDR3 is TGTGCCAGCAGTGAACGAAGGGGCGGGGTTGTTGCTAATGAAAAACTGTTTTTT.